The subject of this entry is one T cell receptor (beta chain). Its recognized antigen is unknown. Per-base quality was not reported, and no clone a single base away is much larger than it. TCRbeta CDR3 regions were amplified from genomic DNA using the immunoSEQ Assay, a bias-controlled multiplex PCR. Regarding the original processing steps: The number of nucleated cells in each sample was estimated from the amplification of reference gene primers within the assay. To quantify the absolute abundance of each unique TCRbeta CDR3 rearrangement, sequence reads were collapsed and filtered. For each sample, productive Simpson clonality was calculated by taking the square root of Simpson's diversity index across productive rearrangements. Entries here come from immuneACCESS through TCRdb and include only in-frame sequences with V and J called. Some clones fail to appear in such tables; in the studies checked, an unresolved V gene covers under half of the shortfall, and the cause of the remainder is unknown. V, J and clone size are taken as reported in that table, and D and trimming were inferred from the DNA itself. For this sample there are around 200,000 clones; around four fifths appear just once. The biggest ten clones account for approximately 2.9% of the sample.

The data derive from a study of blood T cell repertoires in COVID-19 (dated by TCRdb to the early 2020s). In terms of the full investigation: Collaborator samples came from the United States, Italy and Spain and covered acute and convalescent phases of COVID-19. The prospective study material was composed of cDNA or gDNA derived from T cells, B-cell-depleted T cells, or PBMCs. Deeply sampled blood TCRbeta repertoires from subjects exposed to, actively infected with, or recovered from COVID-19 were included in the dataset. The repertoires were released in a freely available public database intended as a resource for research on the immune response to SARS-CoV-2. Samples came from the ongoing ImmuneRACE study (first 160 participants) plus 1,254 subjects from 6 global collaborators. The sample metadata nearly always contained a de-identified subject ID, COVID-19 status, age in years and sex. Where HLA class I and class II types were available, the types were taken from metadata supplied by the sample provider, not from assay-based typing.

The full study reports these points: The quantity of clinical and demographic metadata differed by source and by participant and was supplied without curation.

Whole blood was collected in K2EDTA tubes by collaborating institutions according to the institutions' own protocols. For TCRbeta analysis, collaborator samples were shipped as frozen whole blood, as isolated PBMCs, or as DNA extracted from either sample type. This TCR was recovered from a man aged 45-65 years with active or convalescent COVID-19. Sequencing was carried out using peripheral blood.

At the DNA level, the sequence is TGTGCCAGCAGTGTTAGTTCAGGGGGCTACGAGCAGTACTTC. Its translation is CASSVSSGGYEQYF. The chain links TRBV25-1 with TRBJ2-7; 7 of the junction bases match TRBD1. Sequences MGHDK (CDR1) and SYGVNS (CDR2) are obtained from the germline V gene. The CDR3 goes from the cysteine to the phenylalanine over 14 residues. The read is trimmed to its CDR3 DNA, 42 bases read in frame from base 1. V lost 4 bases and J lost 3 bases, and the count of bases not matched to a germline gene is 6.